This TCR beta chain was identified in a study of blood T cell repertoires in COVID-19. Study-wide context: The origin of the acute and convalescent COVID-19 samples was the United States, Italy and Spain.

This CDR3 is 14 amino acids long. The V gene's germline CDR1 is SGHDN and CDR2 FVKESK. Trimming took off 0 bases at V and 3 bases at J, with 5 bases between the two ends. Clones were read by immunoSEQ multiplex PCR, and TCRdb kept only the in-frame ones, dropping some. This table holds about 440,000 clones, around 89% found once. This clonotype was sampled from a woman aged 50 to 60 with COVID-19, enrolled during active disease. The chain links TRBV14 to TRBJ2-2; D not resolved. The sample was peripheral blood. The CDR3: CASSQDFDTGELFF. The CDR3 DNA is TGTGCCAGCAGCCAAGATTTCGACACCGGGGAGCTGTTTTTT.